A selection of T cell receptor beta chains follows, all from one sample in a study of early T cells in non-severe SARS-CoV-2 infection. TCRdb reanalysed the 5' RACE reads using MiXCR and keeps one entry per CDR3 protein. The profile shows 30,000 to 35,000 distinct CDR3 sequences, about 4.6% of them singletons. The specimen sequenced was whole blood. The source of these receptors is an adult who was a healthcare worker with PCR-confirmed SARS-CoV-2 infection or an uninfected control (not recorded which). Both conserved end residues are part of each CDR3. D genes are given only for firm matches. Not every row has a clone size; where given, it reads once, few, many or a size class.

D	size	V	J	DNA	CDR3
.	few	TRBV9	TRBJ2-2	TGTGCCAGCAGCGAACTAGCTTCCAACACCGGGGAGCTGTTTTTT	CASSELASNTGELFF
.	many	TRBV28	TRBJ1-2	TGTGCCAGCAGTTTATGGGGAATTGGGTACACCTTC	CASSLWGIGYTF
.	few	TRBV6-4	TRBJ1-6	TGTGCCAGCAGTGAGCAGGGAGGGAATTCACCCCTCCACTTT	CASSEQGGNSPLHF
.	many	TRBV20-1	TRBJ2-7	TGCAGTGCTAAGCCACCCGCGGGGATCTACGAGCAGTACTTC	CSAKPPAGIYEQYF
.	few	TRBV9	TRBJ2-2	TGTGCCAGCAGCGTAGGGGGAGGGGAGCTGTTTTTT	CASSVGGGELFF
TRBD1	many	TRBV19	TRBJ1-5	TGTGCCAGTAGTTCGGACAGGGGGATCAGTCAGCCCCAGCATTTT	CASSSDRGISQPQHF
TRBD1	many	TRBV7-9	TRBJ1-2	TGTGCCAGCAGCTCCTGGACAGGGATCATTGCTGGCTACACCTTC	CASSSWTGIIAGYTF
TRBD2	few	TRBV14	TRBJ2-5	TGTGCCAGCAGCCTGACTAGCGGGAGAGAGACCCAGTACTTC	CASSLTSGRETQYF
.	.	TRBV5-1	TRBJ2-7	TGCGCCAGCAGCTTGGGCAGGTCTTCCTACGAGCAGTACTTC	CASSLGRSSYEQYF
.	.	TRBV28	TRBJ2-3	TGTGCCAGCAGTGGATCCCCGCTAGCAGATACGCAGTATTTT	CASSGSPLADTQYF
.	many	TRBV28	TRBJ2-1	TGTGCCAGCAGTTTTCAAGCGAATTCCTACAATGAGCAGTTCTTC	CASSFQANSYNEQFF
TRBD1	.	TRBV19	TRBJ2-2	TGTGCCAGTAGCAGGACAGGGACTAACACCGGGGAGCTGTTTTTT	CASSRTGTNTGELFF